Sequencing of this T cell receptor (beta chain) was carried out in a study of control samples from healthy donors and cancer patients. Sequenced by immunoSEQ multiplex PCR; TCRdb stores in-frame clones only, minus some. The data hold about 76,000 clones, with roughly 89% observed a single time. The germline V gene has CDR1 SNHLY and CDR2 FYNNEI. There are 13 residues in the CDR3. Trimming pared 3 bases from V and 3 bases from J, leaving 8 bases between. This sequence joins TRBV2 and TRBJ2-5; the D gene could be TRBD1 or TRBD2 (5 bases each). Sequenced material: PBMCs. The sequence was collected from a woman between 45 and 60 years old with colorectal cancer. For the CDR3, the DNA is TGTGCCAGCAGTGAGGGACGGGAAGAGACCCAGTACTTC. This codes for CASSEGREETQYF.